The next 30 T cell receptor beta chains were all read from a single sample in a study of blood T cells in healthy people across ages. The use of a sample-barcoded 5' primer and a J-beta primer mix characterized a second PCR of about 7 to 12 cycles. TCRdb re-analysed the 5' RACE reads in MiXCR, keeping a single row per CDR3 protein. The profile shows some 1,500,000 distinct CDR3 sequences, about 45% of them singletons. The sample taken for sequencing was blood. These receptors were collected from a woman aged 18 to 35 in good health.

This clonotype has just a few counts. The V and J genes are TRBV20-1 and TRBJ2-5; weak D call: TRBD1 (5 bases). Germline V gene sequence: CDR1 DFQATT, CDR2 SNEGSKA (reference sequence). Trimming left V 5 bases short and J 1 base short, with 11 bases between. The CDR3 is made up of 13 amino acids. The CDR3 DNA sequence: TGCAGTGCTCGACAGTATAGCCAAGAGACCCAGTACTTC. Translating gives CSARQYSQETQYF.

This clonotype was detected only a few times. This rearrangement joins TRBV7-2 to TRBJ2-7; D is perhaps TRBD2 (6 bases). Germline-derived CDR1 and CDR2 are SGHTA and FQGNSA. V was shortened by 1 base and J by 4 bases, with 11 bases between the two germline ends. This CDR3 spans 14 amino acids. The CDR3 loop reads CASSLVRGRYEQYF. CDR3 nucleotides: TGTGCCAGCAGCTTAGTTCGGGGGAGATACGAGCAGTACTTC.

This clonotype was counted between two and nine times. At one of its ends the junction is not consistent with the germline gene, which may arise from a read error. J is TRBJ2-3 and V is TRBV9, with D perhaps matching TRBD1 (6 bases). Looked up from germline, CDR1 is SGDLS and CDR2 is YYNGEE. The CDR3 is made up of 15 amino acids. The CDR3 loop reads CASSGGTRSTDTKYF. The CDR3 DNA sequence: TGTGCCAGCAGCGGAGGGACACGTAGCACAGATACGAAGTATTTT.

The rearrangement joins TRBV7-9 to TRBJ1-2, with D perhaps TRBD1 (5 bases). The V end was cut by 8 bases, the J end by 3 bases, with 16 bases between. CDR1 is SEHNR, CDR2 FQNEAQ, per germline (reference sequence). The CDR3 length is 14 residues. CDR3 sequence reads: CASLPNIQDYGYTF. The CDR3 bases are TGTGCCAGCTTACCTAATATACAGGACTATGGCTACACCTTC.

DNA of the CDR3: TGCAGCGTGGGGACTAGCGGCTGGGATGAGCAGTTCTTC. It specifies CSVGTSGWDEQFF. This chain links TRBV29-1 with TRBJ2-1; 11 bases map to TRBD2. Germline lookup yields CDR1 SQVTM and CDR2 ANQGSEA. The CDR3 is 13 amino acids. The V and J ends lost 6 bases and 8 bases, in that order; junction bases with no gene match: 6.

This clonotype was seen more than once but under ten times. This chain links TRBV7-2 with TRBJ2-1; 7 bases are a match to TRBD2. The CDR3 has 14 amino acids. CDR1 SGHTA and CDR2 FQGNSA come from the germline V gene. V was clipped by 1 base and J by 9 bases; unmatched bases: 6. The CDR3 DNA is TGTGCCAGCAGCTTAGACGGACTAGTTTTTGAGCAGTTCTTC. Amino acid sequence: CASSLDGLVFEQFF.

The rearrangement links TRBV6-1 to TRBJ2-1; TRBD1 matches 8 bases. The J call may not be correct, given that the DNA end is closer to TRBJ2-7. CDR1 MNHNS and CDR2 SASEGT come from the germline V gene. The CDR3 extends over 13 amino acids. The CDR3 here is CATRTGHYNEQYF. The CDR3 nucleotides read TGTGCCACCCGGACAGGGCACTACAATGAGCAGTACTTC.

The chain carries TRBV7-9 and TRBJ2-1; possibly TRBD1 or TRBD2 for D (5 bases each). The CDR3 runs 17 residues. V lost 2 bases, J lost 6 bases, and 20 bases lay in between. The V gene's germline CDR1 is SEHNR and CDR2 FQNEAQ (reference sequence). CDR3 loop: CASSLTGPSSASNEQFF. The CDR3 DNA sequence: TGTGCCAGCAGCTTAACGGGGCCAAGTAGTGCTAGCAATGAGCAGTTCTTC.

This clonotype was recorded once. The V and J genes are TRBV5-5 and TRBJ2-5; TRBD1 matches 9 bases. Per germline, CDR1 SGHKS and CDR2 YYEKEE (reference sequence). Losses at the gene ends were 4 bases for V and 13 bases for J; bases not matched to a gene: 14. CDR3 size: 14 residues. The CDR3 DNA reads as TGTGCCAGCAGCGCTCCGGGACAGGGAAGGCCCTGGTACTTC. This sequence encodes CASSAPGQGRPWYF.

V usage is TRBV5-1 and J usage is TRBJ1-1; 8 bases are a match to TRBD1. CDR1 SGHRS and CDR2 YFSETQ come from the germline V gene. The CDR3 is 16 residues long. The junction had 13 bases not matched to a gene; V was cut back by 5 bases and J by 4 bases. CDR3 region: CASRRTGKGGITEAFF. The CDR3 bases are TGCGCCAGCAGGCGGACAGGGAAGGGAGGGATCACTGAAGCTTTCTTT.

CDR3 nucleotide sequence: TGCAGTGCCACCGGGGGGGACAGGGGAACATACTATGGCTACACCTTC. Amino acid sequence: CSATGGDRGTYYGYTF. The gene calls are TRBV20-1 and TRBJ1-2; 10 nucleotides match TRBD1. Germline-derived CDR1 and CDR2 are DFQATT and SNEGSKA (reference sequence). The CDR3 extends over 16 amino acids. Trimming at V came to 6 bases and at J to 3 bases, leaving 13 bases not matched to a gene.

This chain uses TRBV7-9 with TRBJ1-2, with 8 bases lining up with TRBD1. V gave up 1 base and J gave up 2 bases; unmatched junction bases: 3. In germline, CDR1 is SEHNR, CDR2 FQNEAQ (reference sequence). This CDR3 contains 15 residues. The CDR3 DNA is TGTGCCAGCAGCTTAGGCTGGACAGGGAACTATGGCTACACCTTC. Translating it yields CASSLGWTGNYGYTF.

The J gene is TRBJ2-7, the V gene TRBV12-3 or TRBV12-4; 8 nucleotides line up with TRBD1. The CDR3 has 13 amino acids. Unmatched junction bases numbered 7, after V lost 4 bases and J lost 8 bases. In DNA, the CDR3 is TGTGCCAGCAGTTGGACAGGGTCAGAGAAGCAGTACTTC. Translated: CASSWTGSEKQYF.

This clonotype has just one count. Sequence at one end of the junction differs from germline and may be a read error. The chain is built from TRBV7-2 and TRBJ2-1; the D call may be TRBD1 or TRBD2 (6 bases each). The CDR3 length is 13 residues. Germline V CDR1 and CDR2: SGHTA, FQGNSA. In nucleotides, the CDR3 is TGTGCCAACAGCTGGAGGGACACGAATGAGCAGTTCTTC. It codes for CANSWRDTNEQFF.

V and J are TRBV7-8 and TRBJ2-7; 8 bases align to TRBD1. V dropped 6 bases and J dropped 3; count of bases not matched to a gene: 10. CDR1 is SGHVS, CDR2 FQNEAQ, per germline. The CDR3 runs to 15 residues. CDR3 loop: CASRFRGRDFYEQYF. CDR3 DNA sequence: TGTGCCAGCAGATTCAGGGGGCGCGATTTCTACGAGCAGTACTTC.

The V and J genes are TRBV6-6 and TRBJ1-6; D is uncertain. CDR1 MNHNY and CDR2 SVGAGI come from the germline V gene (reference sequence). V lost 2 bases, J lost 2 bases, and 7 bases lay in between. This CDR3 comprises 15 residues. The CDR3 DNA sequence: TGTGCCAGCAGTTACGGCCAAGCCTATAATTCACCCCTCCACTTT. This codes for CASSYGQAYNSPLHF.

V usage is TRBV10-3 and J usage is TRBJ2-1; TRBD1 agrees at 9 bases. TRBJ2-7 explains the end of the DNA better; the J call may be wrong. Germline CDR1 reads ENHRY; CDR2 reads SYGVKD. The CDR3 is 16 residues long. The CDR3: CAIRSFGQGPYNEQYF. CDR3 nucleotide sequence: TGTGCCATCAGAAGTTTCGGACAGGGGCCCTACAATGAGCAGTACTTC.

This clonotype was detected a few times. The CDR3 region is CATAGGREQYF. The CDR3 DNA is TGTGCTACGGCGGGAGGGCGCGAGCAGTACTTC. The rearrangement uses TRBV28 and TRBJ2-7; 9 bases match TRBD2. Germline assignment: CDR1 MDHEN and CDR2 SYDVKM. CDR3 length equals 11 residues.

The rearrangement joins TRBV6-1 to TRBJ2-1; 14 bases line up with TRBD2. V was pared by 6 bases and J by 4 bases, with 8 bases of the junction left unmatched. Germline CDR1 is MNHNS and CDR2 is SASEGT. The CDR3 has 17 residues. CDR3: CASREKGTSGGYNEQFF. CDR3 DNA sequence: TGTGCCAGCAGGGAAAAGGGGACTAGCGGGGGATACAATGAGCAGTTCTTC.

This sequence joins TRBV4-3 and TRBJ2-1, with D maybe TRBD1 (6 bases). The CDR3 length is 16 residues. The V and J ends lost 2 bases and 3 bases respectively, with 14 bases between them. Looked up from germline, CDR1 is LGHNA and CDR2 is YSLEER. CDR3 amino acids: CASSQMTGGSYNEQFF. In nucleotides, the CDR3 is TGCGCCAGCAGCCAAATGACAGGTGGGAGCTACAATGAGCAGTTCTTC.

Only a few counts were recorded for this clonotype. The rearrangement links TRBV5-5 to TRBJ2-3, with D unclear. The CDR3 is made up of 15 amino acids. V was shortened by 0 bases and J by 0 bases, with 8 bases between the two germline ends. Germline CDR1 reads SGHKS; CDR2 reads YYEKEE (reference sequence). The CDR3 bases are TGTGCCAGCAGCTTGGTGGCGGTTAGCACAGATACGCAGTATTTT. Its protein product is CASSLVAVSTDTQYF.

Many counts were recorded for this clonotype. The chain joins TRBV4-1 to TRBJ2-1; D possibly corresponds to TRBD1 (6 bases). The CDR3 length is 18 residues. Germline CDR1 is MGHRA and CDR2 is YSYEKL. The V gene lost 3 bases and the J gene lost 1 base, with 19 bases spanning the gap. The CDR3 nucleotides are TGCGCCAGCAGCCAGGTGTACAGGGACCTAGGATCCTACAATGAGCAGTTCTTC. Translation: CASSQVYRDLGSYNEQFF.

This clonotype was found many times. V is TRBV12-3 or TRBV12-4 and J is TRBJ2-1; 10 nucleotides agree with TRBD2. CDR3 length: 14 residues. With V trimmed by 6 bases and J by 3 bases, 2 bases remained unmatched. The CDR3 DNA reads TGTGCCAGCAGCCGGACTAGCGGCTACAATGAGCAGTTCTTC. This sequence encodes CASSRTSGYNEQFF.

This clonotype was detected ten times or more. This chain joins TRBV10-3 and TRBJ1-5, with D perhaps TRBD1 (6 bases). This CDR3 spans 15 amino acids. The germline V gene has CDR1 ENHRY and CDR2 SYGVKD. Between the trimmed V and J ends, which lost 2 bases and 4 bases, there was a span of 12 bases. Here the CDR3 reads CAISEGGEGNQPQHF. CDR3 in DNA: TGTGCCATCAGTGAGGGGGGCGAAGGGAATCAGCCCCAGCATTTT.

J is TRBJ1-5 and V is TRBV20-1, with unresolved D. Germline V gene lookup returns CDR1 DFQATT and CDR2 SNEGSKA (reference sequence). The CDR3 loop spans 14 amino acids. V was shortened by 3 bases and J by 3 bases, with 12 bases between the two germline ends. The CDR3 region has the DNA TGCAGTGCTAGGTTGGGAGTATCCAATCAGCCCCAGCATTTT. This sequence encodes CSARLGVSNQPQHF.

This clonotype occurred a few times. This chain joins TRBV6-5 and TRBJ2-7; TRBD2 aligns across 8 bases. Germline trimming cut 5 bases from V and 4 bases from J; bases unmatched to any gene: 10. There are 15 residues in the CDR3. Looked up from germline, CDR1 is MNHEY and CDR2 is SVGAGI. The CDR3 nucleotides read TGTGCCAGCAGTCGCCTTGGAGCGGGAGAATACGAGCAGTACTTC. Its protein is CASSRLGAGEYEQYF.

The rearrangement links TRBV28 to TRBJ1-5, with D possibly matching TRBD1 (6 bases). The V gene's germline CDR1 is MDHEN and CDR2 SYDVKM. The CDR3 runs 16 residues. Trimming took 2 bases from V and 0 from J, leaving 11 bases between them. The CDR3 reads CASSLQDSYSNQPQHF. CDR3 DNA: TGTGCCAGCAGTTTACAGGACAGTTATAGCAATCAGCCCCAGCATTTT. The variable domain in full, completed from reference TRBV28 and TRBJ1-5, reads DVKVTQSSRYLVKRTGEKVFLECVQDMDHENMFWYRQDPGLGLRLIYFSYDVKMKEKGDIPEGYSVSREKKERFSLILESASTNQTSMYLCASSLQDSYSNQPQHFGDGTRLSIL.

The genes are TRBV29-1 and TRBJ2-7; TRBD2 matches at 9 bases. CDR3 length equals 13 residues. The trim removed 3 bases at V and 4 bases at J, leaving 4 bases unmatched. Germline V gene sequence: CDR1 SQVTM, CDR2 ANQGSEA. CDR3 DNA sequence: TGCAGCGTTGAGACTAGCGGCAGGTACGAGCAGTACTTC. This codes for CSVETSGRYEQYF.

A few counts support this clonotype. The DNA of the CDR3 is TGTGCCAGCCATACTCCGGGACATTTGAACTACAATGAGCAGTTCTTC. Its translation is CASHTPGHLNYNEQFF. The gene calls are TRBV6-2 or TRBV6-3 and TRBJ2-1; TRBD1 might be the D (6 bases). V was pared by 8 bases and J by 3 bases, with 20 bases between. CDR3 length equals 16 residues. CDR1 is MNHEY and CDR2 is SVGEGT in the germline V gene.

The rearrangement links TRBV15 to TRBJ1-2; D ambiguous. V was clipped by 5 bases and J by 4 bases, with 20 bases between them. CDR1 LNHNV and CDR2 YYDKDF come from the germline V gene (reference sequence). The length of the CDR3 is 16 residues. The CDR3 DNA is TGTGCCACCAGCGAGAGATCAAGGCCCTTTGGCTATGGCTACACCTTC. Translating it yields CATSERSRPFGYGYTF.